Below are 15 T cell receptor beta chains sequenced from a single sample in a study of cytomegalovirus exposure and HLA in healthy donors. This PCR relied on a set of 60 Vbeta primers and 13 Jbeta primers. The data were produced by immunoSEQ multiplex PCR, yet TCRdb's version contains in-frame clones alone and is incomplete. The sample holds about 140,000 clones, roughly 80% seen once. Source material: PBMCs. The receptors shown here come from a female donor in good health and CMV-seronegative.

This clone has a single count. J is TRBJ1-4 and V is TRBV5-1, with a weak D call TRBD1 (5 bases). The CDR3 consists of 16 residues. V dropped 0 bases and J dropped 6 bases, with 15 bases sitting between them. In germline, CDR1 is SGHRS, CDR2 YFSETQ. In DNA form, the CDR3 reads TGCGCCAGCAGCTTGGCAAGGCAGGGTACTGATGAAAAACTGTTTTTT. Its translation: CASSLARQGTDEKLFF.

V is TRBV18 and J is TRBJ1-1; D is perhaps TRBD1 (5 bases). Germline-derived CDR1 and CDR2 are KGHSH and LQKENI. The V end was cut by 4 bases, the J end by 1 base, with 7 bases between. The CDR3 spans 13 residues. CDR3 region: CASSHRTNTEAFF. As DNA, the CDR3 is TGTGCCAGCTCACACAGGACGAACACTGAAGCTTTCTTT.

This sequence joins TRBV19 and TRBJ2-3; D might be TRBD2 (7 bases). The CDR3 runs to 14 residues. Germline-derived CDR1 and CDR2 are LNHDA and SQIVND (reference sequence). V was trimmed by 10 bases and J by 6 bases, leaving 20 bases between them. Written as DNA, the CDR3 is TGTGCCACCCTAGAGAGGGGCGGGGGCGATACGCAGTATTTT. The encoded protein is CATLERGGGDTQYF.

This clone appeared a few times. The chain has TRBV11-1 and TRBJ2-1; TRBD1 agrees at 11 bases. Germline V CDR1 and CDR2: SGHAT, FQDESV (reference sequence). J was trimmed by 10 bases and V by 5 bases; bases with no gene match: 10. There are 15 residues in the CDR3. The CDR3 here is CASSPPRDRGVEQFF. The CDR3 region has the DNA TGTGCCAGCAGCCCCCCCCGGGACAGGGGGGTAGAGCAGTTCTTC.

The V call is TRBV13, the J call TRBJ2-3; 14 bases are a match to TRBD2. The CDR3 is 19 amino acids. V dropped 5 bases and J dropped 2; count of bases not matched to a gene: 12. Germline V gene data show CDR1 as PRHDT and CDR2 as FYEKMQ (reference sequence). CDR3 DNA: TGTGCCAGCAGCCCTCCCCGGACTAGCGGGGGGACCTACACAGATACGCAGTATTTT. It is translated as CASSPPRTSGGTYTDTQYF.

The chain has TRBV27 and TRBJ1-5; D is ambiguous. Trimming removed 3 bases from V and 3 bases from J, with 9 bases in between. The CDR3 covers 14 residues. Germline V CDR1 and CDR2: MNHEY, SMNVEV (reference sequence). The CDR3 sequence: CASSLQQYNQPQHF. CDR3 coding DNA: TGTGCCAGCAGTTTGCAACAGTACAATCAGCCCCAGCATTTT.

CDR3 residues: CASGAGGTYNEQFF. The CDR3 nucleotides read TGTGCCAGCGGCGCGGGGGGGACCTACAATGAGCAGTTCTTC. The J gene is TRBJ2-1, the V gene TRBV2, with 9 bases that match TRBD2. From germline, CDR1 is SNHLY and CDR2 FYNNEI. The CDR3 contains 14 residues. The junction had 4 bases not matched to a gene; V was cut back by 8 bases and J by 2 bases. The entire variable domain, with the rest obtained from reference TRBV2 and TRBJ2-1, is as follows: EPEVTQTPSHQVTQMGQEVILRCVPISNHLYFYWYRQILGQKVEFLVSFYNNEISEKSEIFDDQFSVERPDGSNFTLKIRSTKLEDSAMYFCASGAGGTYNEQFFGPGTRLTVL.

This clone has more than one count but fewer than ten. The chain has TRBV6-6 and TRBJ2-7; no definite D call. V was shortened by 6 bases and J by 2 bases, with 11 bases between the two germline ends. Looked up from germline, CDR1 is MNHNY and CDR2 is SVGAGI (reference sequence). The CDR3 is 13 amino acids. The CDR3 sequence is CASREQFPYEQYF. The CDR3 nucleotides are TGTGCCAGCAGAGAACAGTTCCCCTACGAGCAGTACTTC.

The rearrangement joins TRBV7-9 to TRBJ2-1, with 7 nucleotides matching TRBD1. J gave up 4 bases and V 5 bases, and 5 bases lay outside the gene matches. The germline gives CDR1 SEHNR, CDR2 FQNEAQ (reference sequence). The CDR3 consists of 14 residues. CDR3 region: CASSRTGNYNEQFF. The CDR3 DNA reads TGTGCCAGCAGCCGGACAGGAAATTACAATGAGCAGTTCTTC.

The rearrangement links TRBV6-1 to TRBJ2-5, with 8 bases aligning to TRBD2. The end of the DNA is better explained by TRBJ2-7, so the J call may be wrong. Per germline, CDR1 MNHNS and CDR2 SASEGT. This CDR3 contains 15 residues. The CDR3 bases are TGTGCCAGCAGTGGGGTACCTAGCGGGTCCTACGAGCAGTACTTC. It specifies CASSGVPSGSYEQYF.

DNA of the CDR3: TGTGCCAGCAGTGTCCCCCGGGACAGGGTGTCTGGGGCCAACGTCCTGACTTTC. Encoded protein: CASSVPRDRVSGANVLTF. V usage is TRBV2 and J usage is TRBJ2-6, with TRBD1 identical over 9 bases. V lost 4 bases and J lost 1; bases outside the gene matches: 8. This CDR3 spans 18 amino acids. Germline CDR1 is SNHLY and CDR2 is FYNNEI.

This clone was seen once. CDR3 protein: CASRITGGAGINEAFF. The CDR3 DNA is TGCGCCAGCAGAATAACAGGGGGCGCGGGAATAAATGAAGCTTTCTTT. This rearrangement joins TRBV5-1 to TRBJ1-1; 9 positions agree with TRBD1. V gave up 5 bases and J gave up 7 bases; unmatched junction bases: 15. CDR3 length: 16 residues. CDR1 and CDR2 (germline): SGHRS, YFSETQ.

The chain links TRBV7-9 to TRBJ2-2, with TRBD2 as a possible D gene (7 bases). The CDR3 consists of 15 residues. CDR1 and CDR2 (germline): SEHNR, FQNEAQ (reference sequence). The V and J ends lost 0 bases and 6 bases respectively, with 11 bases between them. The CDR3 bases are TGTGCCAGCAGCTTAGCGGGGGGGCCGGCCGGGGAGCTGTTTTTT. It specifies CASSLAGGPAGELFF.

The DNA of the CDR3 is TGTGCCAGCAGTACCGCCCACGCCCTGGGACAGGGATCCTACGAGCAGTACTTC. It is translated as CASSTAHALGQGSYEQYF. The genes are TRBV28 and TRBJ2-7, with 9 bases fitting TRBD1. V shed 5 bases, J shed 1 base, and the junction held 15 bases outside the gene matches. The germline V gene encodes CDR1 MDHEN and CDR2 SYDVKM. This CDR3 has 18 residues.

This clone has only a few counts. The V call is TRBV7-9, the J call TRBJ2-1, with 11 bases identical to TRBD1. The CDR3 has 16 amino acids. V was pared by 5 bases and J by 8 bases, with 11 bases of the junction left unmatched. Germline CDR1 SEHNR, CDR2 FQNEAQ (reference sequence). The CDR3 nucleotides read TGTGCCAGCAGCCCCCGGCAGGGACAGGGGGTCTATGAGCAGTTCTTC. It yields the protein CASSPRQGQGVYEQFF.